This TCR beta chain was sequenced for a study of T cells in Graves' hyperthyroidism and ophthalmopathy. Study outcomes and limitations: Blood also held most thyroid clonotypes expanded beyond 0.001.

Germline V gene sequence: CDR1 SGHTA, CDR2 FQGTGA. The length of the CDR3 is 16 residues. V gave up 1 base and J gave up 4 bases; unmatched junction bases: 8. For this clonotype: Its antigen is unidentified.

Using RNA transcripts as the source, TCR beta CDR3 regions were amplified. Primed by the HTBI set, a first-round RT-PCR was run on the TCR CDR3. Using its own MiXCR run on the multiplex PCR reads, TCRdb lists one record per CDR3 protein. Among 500,000 or so distinct CDR3 sequences listed, more than 15% were seen once. The V and J genes are TRBV7-3 and TRBJ2-3, with 7 bases fitting TRBD2. The sequenced material came from blood. The clonotype originates from a woman in her thirties with Graves' ophthalmopathy. CDR3 nucleotide sequence: TGTGCCAGCAGCTTAAATGGTGCGGGAGTGGCAGATACGCAGTATTTT. Protein: CASSLNGAGVADTQYF.